This TCR beta chain was captured in a study of post-analysis software for immune sequencing data (dated by TCRdb to the mid-2010s). At the level of the whole study: Recorded disease courses included relapsing-remitting, secondary progressive and progressive-relapsing multiple sclerosis, with some patients lacking subtype annotation. A subset of samples was prepared in parallel using single-end sample barcoding, then pooled and co-amplified after Illumina adapter ligation. The patient repertoires were set against 10 or so previously published healthy control repertoires from donors whose ages ranged from roughly 6 to 27 years. The paper as a whole reports these results and caveats: Strong co-clustering of samples prepared in the same batch was shown by direct clustering with F measure, prompting a batch-effect correction. Significantly higher frequencies in patients than in controls were found for five or six TRBV segments, including TRBV5-6, TRBV5-1 and TRBV20-1. The control group was slightly older than the multiple sclerosis patient group. Significantly lower normalized Chao1 diversity was found in multiple sclerosis patients than in controls, suggesting substantial peripheral T-cell clonal expansion.

This clonotype has just a few counts. The antigen it recognizes is unknown. The record has no base qualities; no much larger clone is one base away. TCR beta repertoires were profiled from peripheral blood of roughly 13 young patients with multiple sclerosis to demonstrate the VDJtools post-analysis software. Multiple sclerosis patients were children and adolescents aged about 6 to 16 years. Based on the germline V gene, the CDR1 and CDR2 sequences are SQVTM and ANQGSEA. Deletion took 7 bases off V and 0 bases off J, with a span of 5 bases between the germline ends. Inclusive of the bounding cysteine and phenylalanine, the CDR3 is 11 residues long. Only the CDR3 DNA stays, 33 bases, in frame from base 1. The library was produced with PCR. Data came from an Illumina HiSeq 2500. To reduce PCR and sequencing biases, unique molecular identifiers were built into the TCR beta cDNA libraries. Some 500,000 cDNA molecules were obtained for every 1 to 10 million input T cells, so each molecule roughly corresponded to one T cell. The patient libraries were prepared and sequenced using the same protocol as the earlier healthy control dataset. Within a given batch, samples were prepared together, multiplexed and sequenced on the same HiSeq lane. The original pipeline was this. Raw barcoded reads were processed with MIGEC, and single-read molecular identifier groups were discarded before consensus assembly and CDR3 extraction. VDJtools was used for post-analysis of the clonotype tables, with diversity normalized by down-sampling every dataset to the smallest sample size. To correct batch-related cross-sample contamination, repertoire overlap clustering matched CDR3 amino acid sequences but not nucleotide sequences. TCRdb reprocessing: public reads trimmed at Q25 with fastp, clones called with MiXCR, in-frame beta chains kept. Entries that share a CDR3 protein sequence are merged under the most common genes and DNA. The V and J calls, along with clone size, are taken from TCRdb and not from the paper's own processing. The sample records 550,000 to 700,000 distinct CDR3 sequences, about 40% of which are singletons. Roughly 1.8% of the sample is held by the ten biggest clonotypes.

Input material: blood. The chain was built from TRBV29-1 and TRBJ2-3, with no confident D gene call. The receptor was derived from a girl under 18 with multiple sclerosis. The nucleotide sequence reads as follows: TGCAGCGCCACTAGCACAGATACGCAGTATTTT. This is translated as CSATSTDTQYF.